This T cell receptor beta chain comes out of a study of cytomegalovirus exposure and HLA in healthy donors. Findings and limits, study-wide: First-cohort TCR clusters tended to co-occur in the approximately 110 validation repertoires, a later analysis found. Some TCR beta chains (more than 150 of them) were listed as cytomegalovirus-associated.

The donors were members of the roughly 120-subject validation cohort (separate from the approximately 670-subject first cohort). As concerns this clone: Its target is not known.

Repertoires were generated with immunoSEQ multiplex PCR, while TCRdb's copy carries only in-frame clones and drops some. The sample records approximately 300,000 clones, about nine tenths being singletons. CDR1 and CDR2 from the germline V gene are LGHNA and YSLEER. Trimming removed 0 bases from V and 0 bases from J, with 18 bases in between. CDR3 length: 18 amino acids. The chain recombines TRBV4-3 with TRBJ2-7; a weak D match, TRBD2 (6 bases). The sequencing sample was made of PBMCs. The sequence was collected from a woman younger than 35 in good health and CMV-seronegative. This CDR3 is CASSQDSVSEGLSYEQYF. DNA for the CDR3: TGCGCCAGCAGCCAAGATTCAGTCTCGGAGGGCCTCTCCTACGAGCAGTACTTC.